One and the same sample provided the 23 T cell receptor beta chains below, sequenced in a study of blood T cell repertoires in COVID-19. Repertoires were generated with immunoSEQ multiplex PCR, while TCRdb's copy carries only in-frame clones and drops some. The sample contains approximately 210,000 clones, about 84% of which appear only once. The sequenced sample was PBMCs or T cells enriched from blood (not recorded which). The receptors stem from a man younger than 40 with acute COVID-19.

J is TRBJ2-3 and V is TRBV2; D gene ambiguous. Deletions cut 2 bases from V and 0 bases from J, with 9 bases between. The CDR3 runs to 15 residues. Germline lookup yields CDR1 SNHLY and CDR2 FYNNEI. The chain's CDR3 is CASSEYSGSTDTQYF. In DNA, the CDR3 is TGTGCCAGCAGTGAATATAGTGGTAGCACAGATACGCAGTATTTT.

This clone appeared a single time. CDR3: CASSISLFGTQYF. The CDR3 DNA sequence: TGTGCCAGTAGTATCTCACTCTTCGGGACCCAGTACTTC. The chain has TRBV19 and TRBJ2-5, with D unresolved. Deletions cut 3 bases from V and 7 bases from J, with 12 bases between. Germline V gene data show CDR1 as LNHDA and CDR2 as SQIVND (reference sequence). This CDR3 is 13 amino acids long.

The sample holds a few counts of this clone. V is TRBV11-2 and J is TRBJ2-1; TRBD2 aligns across 14 bases. V was pared by 5 bases and J by 10 bases, with 7 bases of the junction left unmatched. The CDR3 loop spans 15 amino acids. CDR1 and CDR2 from the germline V gene are SGHAT and FQNNGV. CDR3 bases: TGTGCCAGCAGCCCGACTAGCGGGGGGGCAGACGAGCAGTTCTTC. Its translation: CASSPTSGGADEQFF.

The chain uses TRBV9 and TRBJ2-6, with D perhaps matching TRBD2 (6 bases). From germline, CDR1 is SGDLS and CDR2 YYNGEE. There are 16 residues in the CDR3. Between the trimmed V and J ends, which lost 5 bases and 2 bases, there was a span of 14 bases. The CDR3 nucleotides are TGTGCCAGCAGTCCCTCCGGGGGAGCTGGGGCCAACGTCCTGACTTTC. Encoded protein: CASSPSGGAGANVLTF. Looking up the rest from reference TRBV9 and TRBJ2-6 gives the full variable domain: DSGVTQTPKHLITATGQRVTLRCSPRSGDLSVYWYQQSLDQGLQFLIQYYNGEERAKGNILERFSAQQFPDLHSELNLSSLELGDSALYFCASSPSGGAGANVLTFGAGSRLTVL.

The chain couples TRBV19 to TRBJ2-3, with 9 bases fitting TRBD2. The CDR3 consists of 15 residues. The ends lost 3 bases at V and 5 bases at J; junction bases unmatched: 6. Germline CDR1 is LNHDA and CDR2 is SQIVND (reference sequence). The CDR3 DNA follows: TGTGCCAGTAGTATTGTAGCGGGGGCCGGAGATACGCAGTATTTT. It encodes CASSIVAGAGDTQYF.

This chain uses TRBV5-6 with TRBJ2-7, with TRBD2 matching 8 bases. This CDR3 has 13 residues. V lost 2 bases and J lost 4; bases outside the gene matches: 2. Germline CDR1 reads SGHDT; CDR2 reads YYEEEE. CDR3 region: CASSFSGGYEQYF. DNA for the CDR3: TGTGCCAGCAGCTTCAGCGGGGGTTACGAGCAGTACTTC.

V is TRBV14 and J is TRBJ1-1; D gene unclear. Looked up from germline, CDR1 is SGHDN and CDR2 is FVKESK. The V gene lost 4 bases and the J gene lost 1 base, with 16 bases spanning the gap. This CDR3 is 16 amino acids long. DNA for the CDR3: TGTGCCAGCAGCCCGATATCCGGGGAGAGGAACACTGAAGCTTTCTTT. Its translation: CASSPISGERNTEAFF.

The genes are TRBV19 and TRBJ1-1, with TRBD1 matching 7 bases. Germline assignment: CDR1 LNHDA and CDR2 SQIVND (reference sequence). The CDR3 runs 14 residues. The ends lost 5 bases at V and 4 bases at J; junction bases unmatched: 7. Here the CDR3 reads CASSFNTGVTEAFF. DNA of the CDR3: TGTGCCAGTAGTTTTAATACAGGGGTCACTGAAGCTTTCTTT.

This chain links TRBV6-5 with TRBJ1-2; 7 bases are a match to TRBD1. This CDR3 region has 13 residues. The germline CDR1 and CDR2 sequences are MNHEY and SVGAGI. V dropped 6 bases and J dropped 3; count of bases not matched to a gene: 4. The CDR3 reads CASSLQGHYGYTF. CDR3 in DNA: TGTGCCAGCAGCTTACAGGGGCACTATGGCTACACCTTC.

The V call is TRBV7-9, the J call TRBJ2-5; the D gene is possibly TRBD2 (5 bases). The length of the CDR3 is 14 residues. V was clipped by 5 bases and J by 5 bases, with 15 bases between them. The germline CDR1 and CDR2 sequences are SEHNR and FQNEAQ (reference sequence). The CDR3 sequence is CASSPRSGVETQYF. The CDR3 region has the DNA TGTGCCAGCAGCCCCCGGAGCGGTGTGGAGACCCAGTACTTC.

This clone was counted ten times or more. This chain connects TRBV19 to TRBJ2-7; possible D gene TRBD1, 5 bases. Germline V gives CDR1 LNHDA, CDR2 SQIVND (reference sequence). This CDR3 comprises 12 residues. V lost 10 bases to trimming and J lost 11 bases, with 21 bases between them. The DNA for the CDR3 is TGTGCCACCTCTTCTACAGGTGGGATGGAGTACTTC. Translated, it gives CATSSTGGMEYF.

This clone appeared a few times. V and J are TRBV5-5 and TRBJ1-3; 9 bases line up with TRBD1. The CDR3 spans 18 residues. Looked up from germline, CDR1 is SGHKS and CDR2 is YYEKEE (reference sequence). J was trimmed by 2 bases and V by 4 bases; bases with no gene match: 13. Here the CDR3 reads CASSPLNRDRVTGNTIYF. The CDR3 coding sequence is TGTGCCAGCAGCCCGCTCAACCGGGACAGGGTAACTGGAAACACCATATATTTT.

The V gene is TRBV27, the J gene TRBJ2-7; 9 bases are shared with TRBD1. This CDR3 has 13 residues. J gave up 4 bases and V 4 bases, and 2 bases lay outside the gene matches. Germline V gives CDR1 MNHEY, CDR2 SMNVEV (reference sequence). CDR3 in DNA: TGTGCCAGCAGTTCCGGGACAGGGTACGAGCAGTACTTC. Protein product: CASSSGTGYEQYF.

CDR3 coding DNA: TGTGCCATCAGATGGGACAGGGAGGGGGGCTACACCTTC. It specifies CAIRWDREGGYTF. This chain links TRBV10-3 with TRBJ1-2, with TRBD1 matching 9 bases. The germline V gene has CDR1 ENHRY and CDR2 SYGVKD. V shed 6 bases, J shed 8 bases, and the junction held 7 bases outside the gene matches. The length of the CDR3 is 13 residues.

This clone has only one observation. The V call is TRBV6-5, the J call TRBJ1-2, with D unresolved. Germline assignment: CDR1 MNHEY and CDR2 SVGAGI. Trimming removed 0 bases from V and 8 bases from J, with 10 bases in between. The CDR3 runs 13 residues. CDR3 coding DNA: TGTGCCAGCAGTTACTCTCTGGTTGGCGGCTACACCTTC. It codes for CASSYSLVGGYTF.

J is TRBJ2-3 and V is TRBV19; D possibly corresponds to TRBD1 (6 bases). Looked up from germline, CDR1 is LNHDA and CDR2 is SQIVND (reference sequence). The V end lost 5 bases, the J end lost 2 bases, and 20 bases lay between the germline ends. This CDR3 has 17 amino acids. The CDR3: CASSLGLGDTNTDTQYF. In DNA, the CDR3 is TGTGCCAGTAGTCTGGGATTAGGGGACACAAACACAGATACGCAGTATTTT.

The gene calls are TRBV19 and TRBJ1-6; D perhaps matches TRBD1 (6 bases). The CDR3 contains 16 residues. Trimming took 8 bases from V and 6 from J, leaving 20 bases between them. CDR1 LNHDA and CDR2 SQIVND come from the germline V gene (reference sequence). The CDR3 loop is CASSLGTTGRNSPLHF. Here the CDR3 DNA reads TGTGCCAGTTCCCTCGGGACAACGGGCCGTAATTCACCCCTCCACTTT.

The gene calls are TRBV11-2 and TRBJ2-1; maybe TRBD2 (7 bases). CDR3 length equals 15 residues. V lost 6 bases to trimming and J lost 5 bases, with 17 bases between them. Germline CDR1 SGHAT, CDR2 FQNNGV. CDR3 DNA sequence: TGTGCCAGCAGTTTTAACGGGGGGCGGAACAATGAGCAGTTCTTC. Protein product: CASSFNGGRNNEQFF.

This clone came up a few times. The chain recombines TRBV19 with TRBJ1-5, with TRBD1 identical over 8 bases. Trimming cost V 6 bases and J 2 bases; bases outside gene matches: 9. The CDR3 is made up of 16 amino acids. Germline lookup yields CDR1 LNHDA and CDR2 SQIVND (reference sequence). The CDR3 loop reads CASRTQDRARNQPQHF. CDR3 DNA: TGTGCCAGTAGGACCCAGGACAGGGCGCGCAATCAGCCCCAGCATTTT.

The V and J genes are TRBV6-6 and TRBJ1-4; perhaps TRBD1 as D (5 bases). V was clipped by 4 bases and J by 4 bases, with 7 bases between them. The germline V gene has CDR1 MNHNY and CDR2 SVGAGI (reference sequence). The CDR3 has 13 residues. CDR3 DNA sequence: TGTGCCAGCAGTTCCCAGGGTAATGAAAAACTGTTTTTT. Translated: CASSSQGNEKLFF.

The chain joins TRBV28 to TRBJ2-7; 7 bases are shared with TRBD2. Per germline, CDR1 MDHEN and CDR2 SYDVKM. CDR3 length: 15 amino acids. J lost 0 bases, V lost 7 bases, and 9 bases had no gene match. Here the CDR3 reads CASTEGAGTSYEQYF. CDR3 sequence (DNA): TGTGCCAGCACAGAAGGAGCGGGGACCTCCTACGAGCAGTACTTC.

This clone has only one observation. V is TRBV6-5 and J is TRBJ2-7; perhaps TRBD1 as D (6 bases). The ends were cut back, 5 bases at V and 3 bases at J, with 11 bases in the middle. CDR1 is MNHEY, CDR2 SVGAGI, per germline. This CDR3 comprises 13 residues. The chain's CDR3 is CASSPTGNYEQYF. For the CDR3, the DNA is TGTGCCAGCAGTCCGACAGGAAACTACGAGCAGTACTTC.

The genes are TRBV4-1 and TRBJ2-1; tentative D call: TRBD2 (5 bases). The V end lost 1 base, the J end lost 4 bases, and 11 bases lay between the germline ends. CDR3 length equals 15 residues. Looked up from germline, CDR1 is MGHRA and CDR2 is YSYEKL. CDR3 sequence reads: CASSQGTGSYNEQFF. CDR3 coding DNA: TGCGCCAGCAGCCAAGGGACTGGTTCTTACAATGAGCAGTTCTTC.